This T cell receptor beta chain was observed in a study of CD8 T cells in ankylosing spondylitis. Whole-study findings and limits: Matched ankylosing spondylitis synovial fluid reportedly showed significant enrichment of disease-linked clones. Earlier literature documents some of the motif variants in reactive arthritis synovial fluid and blood.

Researchers built TCR beta libraries using quantitative 5'-RACE with molecular barcodes. One entry per CDR3 protein, called by TCRdb with MiXCR from the 5' RACE reads. The top ten clones hold roughly 3.6% of a sample with 250,000 to 350,000 distinct CDR3 sequences, 20% of them seen once. V lost 7 bases to trimming and J lost 13 bases, with 17 bases between them. The CDR3 consists of 12 residues. Comments on this clonotype: Its antigen is not known.

This rearrangement joins TRBV12-3 or TRBV12-4 to TRBJ2-1, with D unresolved. This sequence was found in a female donor with ankylosing spondylitis or in good health (not recorded which). The sample comprised blood, either unsorted or a sorted T cell fraction (not recorded which). The chain's CDR3 is CASTTGLPTQFF. Written as DNA, the CDR3 is TGTGCCAGCACTACGGGCCTACCCACCCAGTTCTTC.